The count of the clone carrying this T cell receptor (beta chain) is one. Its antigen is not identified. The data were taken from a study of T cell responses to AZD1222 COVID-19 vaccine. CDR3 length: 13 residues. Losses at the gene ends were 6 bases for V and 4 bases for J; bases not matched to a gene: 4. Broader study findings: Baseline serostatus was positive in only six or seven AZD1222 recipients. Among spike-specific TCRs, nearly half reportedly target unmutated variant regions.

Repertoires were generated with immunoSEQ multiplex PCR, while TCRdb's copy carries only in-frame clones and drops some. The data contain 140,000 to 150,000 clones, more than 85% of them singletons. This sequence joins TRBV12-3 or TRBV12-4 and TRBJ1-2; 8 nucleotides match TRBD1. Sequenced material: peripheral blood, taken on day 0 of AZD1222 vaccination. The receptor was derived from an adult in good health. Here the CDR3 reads CASSQGALYGYTF. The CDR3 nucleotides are TGTGCCAGCAGCCAGGGGGCTCTCTATGGCTACACCTTC.